Each of the 16 T cell receptor beta chains below was sequenced from the same sample in a study of T cell changes during pregnancy in multiple sclerosis. Repertoires were generated with immunoSEQ multiplex PCR, while TCRdb's copy carries only in-frame clones and drops some. The data hold about 59,000 clones, with around 92% observed a single time. Source: peripheral blood, taken in the first trimester of pregnancy. Receptors originate from a female donor with multiple sclerosis, enrolled in a pregnancy study.

The J gene is TRBJ1-4, the V gene TRBV7-9; maybe TRBD1 (5 bases). V lost 1 base to trimming and J lost 4 bases, with 13 bases between them. Germline V gives CDR1 SEHNR, CDR2 FQNEAQ (reference sequence). CDR3 length: 16 amino acids. The CDR3 reads CASSLGWQGLNEKLFF. Here the CDR3 DNA reads TGTGCCAGCAGCTTAGGGTGGCAGGGCCTTAATGAAAAACTGTTTTTT. Filled out from reference TRBV7-9 and TRBJ1-4, the complete variable domain reads DTGVSQNPRHKITKRGQNVTFRCDPISEHNRLYWYRQTLGQGPEFLTYFQNEAQLEKSRLLSDRFSAERPKGSFSTLEIQRTEQGDSAMYLCASSLGWQGLNEKLFFGSGTQLSVL.

The J gene is TRBJ1-2, the V gene TRBV11-2, with TRBD1 as a possible D gene (6 bases). V was clipped by 6 bases and J by 4 bases, with 18 bases between them. In germline, CDR1 is SGHAT, CDR2 FQNNGV. This CDR3 comprises 15 residues. The CDR3 DNA is TGTGCCAGCAGTCTAGGGGGGGAGCGTGGCTATGGCTACACCTTC. It is translated as CASSLGGERGYGYTF.

The genes are TRBV4-3 and TRBJ2-7; TRBD2 agrees at 10 bases. Germline V gene sequence: CDR1 LGHNA, CDR2 YSLEER. CDR3 length: 16 amino acids. Trimming at V came to 0 bases and at J to 3 bases, leaving 5 bases not matched to a gene. The CDR3 DNA reads as TGCGCCAGCAGCCAAGATGGGGCTAGCGGGAGCTACGAGCAGTACTTC. It specifies CASSQDGASGSYEQYF.

The chain combines TRBV4-3 with TRBJ2-1, with D tentatively TRBD2 (6 bases). Germline CDR1 is LGHNA and CDR2 is YSLEER. The germline V and J ends were trimmed by 4 bases and 0 bases, with 7 bases remaining between them. The CDR3 sequence is 14 residues long. The CDR3 DNA follows: TGCGCCAGCAGCCCGACTAGCTCCTACAATGAGCAGTTCTTC. Protein product: CASSPTSSYNEQFF.

As to this clone: The junction departs from the called germline gene at one end, perhaps through a read error. The genes are TRBV27 and TRBJ2-3, with a tentative D call TRBD2 (6 bases). Per germline, CDR1 MNHEY and CDR2 SMNVEV (reference sequence). This CDR3 has 13 amino acids. CDR3 bases: TGTGCCAGCACGGAGGGTGGCACAGACACGCAGTATTTT. Protein sequence: CASTEGGTDTQYF.

The chain couples TRBV11-2 to TRBJ2-4, with D possibly being TRBD1 (5 bases). V was cut by 1 base and J by 12 bases, with 16 bases left in between. The CDR3 contains 14 residues. Germline V gene sequence: CDR1 SGHAT, CDR2 FQNNGV. This CDR3 is CASSLGQATQDQYF. CDR3 nucleotide sequence: TGTGCCAGCAGCTTAGGTCAGGCCACACAGGATCAGTACTTC. Looking up the rest from reference TRBV11-2 and TRBJ2-4 gives the full variable domain: EAGVAQSPRYKIIEKRQSVAFWCNPISGHATLYWYQQILGQGPKLLIQFQNNGVVDDSQLPKDRFSAERLKGVDSTLKIQPAKLEDSAVYLCASSLGQATQDQYFGAGTRLSVL.

This clone was recorded only once. This rearrangement joins TRBV7-2 to TRBJ2-7; 13 bases align to TRBD2. The germline gives CDR1 SGHTA, CDR2 FQGNSA. The CDR3 spans 16 residues. V shed 5 bases, J shed 6 bases, and the junction held 10 bases outside the gene matches. Here the CDR3 reads CASSHGLAGALGEQYF. DNA for the CDR3: TGTGCCAGCAGCCACGGACTAGCGGGAGCACTGGGCGAGCAGTACTTC. The full variable domain, with the rest looked up from reference TRBV7-2 and TRBJ2-7, is GAGVSQSPSNKVTEKGKDVELRCDPISGHTALYWYRQSLGQGLEFLIYFQGNSAPDKSGLPSDRFSAERTGGSVSTLTIQRTQQEDSAVYLCASSHGLAGALGEQYFGPGTRLTVT.

The V call is TRBV10-3, the J call TRBJ1-4; no clear D. The V end lost 5 bases, the J end lost 7 bases, and 11 bases lay between the germline ends. The germline V gene encodes CDR1 ENHRY and CDR2 SYGVKD. The length of the CDR3 is 13 residues. The CDR3 reads CAISPRLGEKLFF. The CDR3 coding sequence is TGTGCCATCAGTCCTCGACTTGGTGAAAAACTGTTTTTT.

This chain connects TRBV13 to TRBJ1-6; possible D gene TRBD1, 6 bases. This CDR3 has 14 residues. Between the trimmed V and J ends, which lost 5 bases and 6 bases, there was a span of 11 bases. Germline lookup yields CDR1 PRHDT and CDR2 FYEKMQ (reference sequence). The CDR3 reads CASSPGTLNSPLHF. The CDR3 bases are TGTGCCAGCAGCCCCGGGACACTTAATTCACCCCTCCACTTT. Full variable domain (missing parts from reference TRBV13 and TRBJ1-6): AAGVIQSPRHLIKEKRETATLKCYPIPRHDTVYWYQQGPGQDPQFLISFYEKMQSDKGSIPDRFSAQQFSDYHSELNMSSLELGDSALYFCASSPGTLNSPLHFGNGTRLTVT.

The chain uses TRBV4-3 and TRBJ1-4, with D unclear. This CDR3 spans 15 amino acids. V lost 0 bases to trimming and J lost 3 bases, with 8 bases between them. Germline V CDR1 and CDR2: LGHNA, YSLEER. This chain's CDR3 is CASSQDGLANEKLFF. The CDR3 DNA sequence: TGCGCCAGCAGCCAAGATGGACTGGCTAATGAAAAACTGTTTTTT.

Only one count was recorded for this clone. The chain has TRBV29-1 and TRBJ1-1; possibly TRBD1 for D (5 bases). This CDR3 is built from 13 residues. CDR1 and CDR2 from the germline V gene are SQVTM and ANQGSEA. The germline V and J ends were trimmed by 3 bases and 1 base, with 9 bases remaining between them. CDR3 DNA sequence: TGCAGCGTTGATTCCAGGGAGAACACTGAAGCTTTCTTT. Amino acid sequence: CSVDSRENTEAFF.

The gene calls are TRBV7-9 and TRBJ2-1; 12 nucleotides match TRBD2. Trimming cost V 5 bases and J 8 bases; bases outside gene matches: 10. The CDR3 has 16 amino acids. Germline CDR1 reads SEHNR; CDR2 reads FQNEAQ (reference sequence). CDR3 sequence: CASSLDGASGRDEQFF. The CDR3 coding sequence is TGTGCCAGCAGCCTGGATGGGGCTAGCGGGAGGGATGAGCAGTTCTTC.

The genes are TRBV7-2 and TRBJ2-1; no definite D call. CDR1 is SGHTA and CDR2 is FQGNSA in the germline V gene. Trimming stripped 4 bases from V and 3 bases from J, with 10 bases between. The CDR3 sequence is 14 residues long. The CDR3 region is CASSSRAYYNEQFF. CDR3 nucleotides: TGTGCCAGCAGCTCCCGCGCATACTACAATGAGCAGTTCTTC.

This chain uses TRBV28 with TRBJ1-2; possibly TRBD1 for D (6 bases). The CDR3 spans 17 residues. Trimming stripped 0 bases from V and 4 bases from J, with 18 bases between. The germline V gene has CDR1 MDHEN and CDR2 SYDVKM. DNA of the CDR3: TGTGCCAGCAGTTTATGGCCGGTCGGACAGCCGGTCTATGGCTACACCTTC. Encoded protein: CASSLWPVGQPVYGYTF.

The rearrangement joins TRBV4-3 to TRBJ1-6; unclear D gene. Germline V gene lookup returns CDR1 LGHNA and CDR2 YSLEER. CDR3 length equals 16 residues. V was cut by 0 bases and J by 7 bases, with 13 bases left in between. The DNA of the CDR3 is TGCGCCAGCAGCCAAGAGTCGAATAGCTTCAATTCACCCCTCCACTTT. It codes for CASSQESNSFNSPLHF.

The genes are TRBV9 and TRBJ2-6; 11 nucleotides agree with TRBD1. Germline CDR1 SGDLS, CDR2 YYNGEE. The CDR3 contains 16 residues. J gave up 3 bases and V 4 bases, and 3 bases lay outside the gene matches. For the CDR3, the DNA is TGTGCCAGCAGCACGGGACAGGGGGTTGGGGCCAACGTCCTGACTTTC. It encodes CASSTGQGVGANVLTF.